A single sample is the source of the 8 T cell receptor beta chains below, sequenced in a study of T cells in Graves' hyperthyroidism and ophthalmopathy (dated by TCRdb to between 2018 and 2021). Library preparation used multiplex PCR. For sequencing, an Illumina HiSeq 2000 was employed. Amplification of TCR beta CDR3 regions was carried out from RNA transcripts. The TCR CDR3 was subjected to a first round of RT-PCR using the HTBI primer set and the Qiagen OneStep RT-PCR kit. TCRdb itself trimmed the public reads at Q25 with fastp, ran MiXCR and retained productive beta chains. Entries that share a CDR3 protein sequence are merged under the most common genes and DNA. For this sample the table gives hundreds of thousands of distinct CDR3 sequences, of which just over 35% were detected only once. The leading ten clones occupy about a third of the sample. Sequencing was performed on blood. Receptor source: a woman aged 40 to 50 with Graves' hyperthyroidism.

The chain joins TRBV29-1 to TRBJ1-5; tentative D call: TRBD1 (5 bases). Between the trimmed V and J ends, which lost 4 bases and 8 bases, there was a span of 12 bases. CDR3 length equals 12 residues. Germline CDR1 reads SQVTM; CDR2 reads ANQGSEA. CDR3 sequence reads: CSVAGLGEPQHF. CDR3 in DNA: TGCAGCGTTGCGGGGCTGGGAGAGCCCCAGCATTTT.

Many counts were recorded for this clonotype. This chain connects TRBV12-3 or TRBV12-4 to TRBJ1-5; D call uncertain. Deletions cut 9 bases from V and 0 bases from J, with 9 bases between. This CDR3 is 13 amino acids long. CDR3: CASHKDSNQPQHF. The DNA for the CDR3 is TGTGCCAGTCATAAGGATAGCAATCAGCCCCAGCATTTT.

The chain carries TRBV10-3 and TRBJ1-4, with D unresolved. V lost 10 bases and J 7 bases, leaving 13 bases between the germline ends. This CDR3 has 12 amino acids. Germline loops: CDR1 ENHRY, CDR2 SYGVKD. CDR3 bases: TGTGCCACCCAATCGGGCGGTGAAAAACTGTTTTTT. This sequence encodes CATQSGGEKLFF.

The chain carries TRBV20-1 and TRBJ2-6, with unresolved D. Germline values: CDR1 DFQATT, CDR2 SNEGSKA (reference sequence). With 0 bases removed from V and 0 bases from J, the gap between germline ends came to 6 bases. This CDR3 spans 15 amino acids. As DNA, the CDR3 is TGCAGTGCTAGAGATCTTTTCTCTGGGGCCAACGTCCTGACTTTC. Translation: CSARDLFSGANVLTF.

The chain combines TRBV7-9 with TRBJ2-5; D might be TRBD1 or TRBD2, each matching 5 bases. Germline lookup yields CDR1 SEHNR and CDR2 FQNEAQ (reference sequence). V gave up 4 bases and J gave up 5 bases, with 17 bases separating them. The CDR3 runs 15 residues. The CDR3: CASSYPGTQRETQYF. In DNA form, the CDR3 reads TGTGCCAGCAGCTACCCCGGGACGCAAAGGGAGACCCAGTACTTC.

This clonotype was found a few times. The chain joins TRBV2 to TRBJ1-3; unclear D gene. V shed 6 bases and J shed 0 bases, with 18 bases lying between them. The CDR3 totals 17 residues. Germline CDR1 and CDR2: SNHLY and FYNNEI. CDR3 protein: CASRRETPVSSGNTIYF. CDR3 coding DNA: TGTGCCAGCAGGAGAGAGACTCCTGTTAGCTCTGGAAACACCATATATTTT.

This CDR3 reads CATRSLSGANVLTF. CDR3 DNA: TGTGCCACCAGATCCCTCTCTGGGGCCAACGTCCTGACTTTC. The rearrangement links TRBV6-5 to TRBJ2-6; D ambiguous. CDR1 MNHEY and CDR2 SVGAGI come from the germline V gene. V gave up 10 bases and J gave up 0 bases, with 10 bases separating them. The CDR3 is 14 residues long.

On this clonotype: A far larger clone is one base from this, pointing to a likely read error. The rearrangement joins TRBV2 to TRBJ1-1; D remains unclear. Germline CDR1 SNHLY, CDR2 FYNNEI. CDR3 size: 12 residues. In nucleotides, the CDR3 is TGTGCCAGCAGTCCCCGGTACACTGAAGCTCTCTTT. Translated, it gives CASSPRYTEALF.